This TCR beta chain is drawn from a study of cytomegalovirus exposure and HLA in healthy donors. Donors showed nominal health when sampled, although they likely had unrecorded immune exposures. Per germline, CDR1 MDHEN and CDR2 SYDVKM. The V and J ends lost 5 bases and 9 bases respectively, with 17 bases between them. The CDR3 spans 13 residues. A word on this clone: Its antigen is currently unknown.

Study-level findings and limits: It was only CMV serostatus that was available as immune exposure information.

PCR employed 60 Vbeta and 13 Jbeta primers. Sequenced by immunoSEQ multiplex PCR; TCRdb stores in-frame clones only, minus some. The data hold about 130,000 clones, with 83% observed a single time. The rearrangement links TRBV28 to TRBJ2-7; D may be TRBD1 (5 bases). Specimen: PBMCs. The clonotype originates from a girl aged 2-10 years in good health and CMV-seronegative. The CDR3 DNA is TGTGCCAGCAGTAAGGGATCTAGGGGCGGGCAGTACTTC. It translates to CASSKGSRGGQYF.